The rows below give T cell receptor beta chains drawn from one sample of a study of T cell responses to AZD1222 COVID-19 vaccine. Using immunoSEQ multiplex PCR, the repertoire was profiled, and TCRdb retains in-frame clones only, with some absent. The data hold 130,000 or so clones, with about 93% observed a single time. Sequenced material: peripheral blood, taken on day 0 of AZD1222 vaccination. Receptors were obtained from an adult in good health. Each CDR3 is given with its conserved first and last residue. D genes are given only for firm matches. Some rows mark clone size as missing; the rest say once, few, many or name a class of expanded clone.

V	length	J	D	size	CDR3	DNA
TRBV6-5	15	TRBJ2-7	TRBD2	.	CASSYSRRGSYEQYF	TGTGCCAGCAGTTACTCGAGGCGGGGGTCGTACGAGCAGTACTTC
TRBV5-4	12	TRBJ1-2	.	.	CASSPGNYGYTF	TGTGCCAGCAGCCCGGGTAACTATGGCTACACCTTC
TRBV5-1	14	TRBJ1-1	.	.	CASSLVGPGTEAFF	TGCGCCAGCAGCTTGGTGGGGCCGGGCACTGAAGCTTTCTTT
TRBV19	14	TRBJ2-1	.	.	CASSNGQMSNEQFF	TGTGCCAGTAGTAACGGACAGATGAGCAATGAGCAGTTCTTC
TRBV11-2	15	TRBJ1-6	.	.	CASSLVKGYNSPLHF	TGTGCCAGCAGCTTAGTCAAAGGTTATAATTCACCCCTCCACTTT
TRBV6-5	15	TRBJ1-2	TRBD1	.	CASRSGQVPNYGYTF	TGTGCCAGCAGATCAGGACAGGTTCCCAACTATGGCTACACCTTC
TRBV7-2	14	TRBJ1-2	.	.	CASSLAAFPDGYTF	TGTGCCAGCAGCTTAGCGGCCTTCCCGGACGGCTACACCTTC
TRBV6-5	16	TRBJ2-5	TRBD2	.	CASSYLGLAGVVTQYF	TGTGCCAGCAGTTACTTGGGACTAGCGGGAGTCGTGACCCAGTACTTC
TRBV5-4	13	TRBJ1-1	TRBD1	.	CASSLGDRGKAFF	TGTGCCAGCAGCTTGGGAGACAGGGGAAAAGCTTTCTTT
TRBV27	16	TRBJ2-7	TRBD2	.	CASRGAGAGGPYEQYF	TGTGCCAGCAGGGGTGCAGGAGCGGGAGGACCCTACGAGCAGTACTTC
TRBV9	18	TRBJ2-3	TRBD2	.	CASSVVTGLAGRTDTQYF	TGTGCCAGCAGCGTAGTTACAGGACTAGCGGGACGGACAGATACGCAGTATTTT
TRBV5-1	15	TRBJ1-4	TRBD1	.	CASSSNPGTGEKLFF	TGCGCCAGCAGCTCCAACCCCGGGACAGGGGAAAAACTGTTTTTT
TRBV4-1	17	TRBJ2-7	TRBD2	.	CASSQVPGTSGRGEQYF	TGCGCCAGCAGCCAAGTTCCCGGGACTAGCGGGAGAGGTGAGCAGTACTTC
TRBV27	15	TRBJ1-2	TRBD1	.	CASSLQGQKFYGYTF	TGTGCCAGCAGCCTGCAGGGACAGAAATTCTATGGCTACACCTTC
TRBV19	12	TRBJ2-1	.	.	CASSIPGDEQFF	TGTGCCAGTAGTATTCCCGGGGATGAGCAGTTCTTC
TRBV28	12	TRBJ1-3	.	.	CASSLALSTIYF	TGTGCCAGCAGTCTGGCCCTTAGCACCATATATTTT
TRBV28	13	TRBJ2-2	TRBD1	.	CASSSGQGGELFF	TGTGCCAGCAGTTCTGGACAGGGAGGGGAGCTGTTTTTT
TRBV19	14	TRBJ2-5	.	.	CASSIELLGETQYF	TGTGCCAGTAGTATTGAACTGCTTGGCGAGACCCAGTACTTC
TRBV28	15	TRBJ1-1	.	.	CASSSRGDLRTEAFF	TGTGCCAGCAGTTCAAGAGGGGACCTCCGAACTGAAGCTTTCTTT
TRBV6-5	12	TRBJ2-7	.	few	CASRGGTYEQYF	TGTGCCAGCAGAGGGGGGACCTACGAGCAGTACTTC
TRBV5-1	15	TRBJ1-3	TRBD1	.	CASQLTGGPGNTIYF	TGCGCCAGCCAACTCACAGGGGGCCCTGGAAACACCATATATTTT
TRBV14	13	TRBJ1-2	.	.	CASSRDSRGGYTF	TGTGCCAGCAGCAGAGACAGCCGAGGTGGCTACACCTTC
TRBV19	15	TRBJ1-4	.	.	CASSRTSPTNEKLFF	TGTGCCAGTAGTCGGACATCCCCAACTAATGAAAAACTGTTTTTT
TRBV2	14	TRBJ2-1	.	.	CASSEASQVYEQFF	TGTGCCAGCAGTGAAGCGTCGCAGGTCTATGAGCAGTTCTTC
TRBV19	13	TRBJ1-2	.	.	CASSMDGRGGYTF	TGTGCCAGTAGTATGGATGGCAGGGGAGGCTACACCTTC
TRBV7-3	13	TRBJ1-1	.	.	CASRLSPNTEAFF	TGTGCCAGCAGACTCTCCCCGAACACTGAAGCTTTCTTT
TRBV28	15	TRBJ1-3	.	.	CASSPPTGSGNTIYF	TGTGCCAGCAGTCCGCCAACAGGTTCTGGAAACACCATATATTTT
TRBV12-3/TRBV12-4	11	TRBJ2-7	.	.	CASSSGYEQYF	TGTGCCAGCAGTAGCGGCTACGAGCAGTACTTC
TRBV19	15	TRBJ1-2	.	.	CASSIAGASNYGYTF	TGTGCCAGTAGTATAGCCGGGGCCTCTAACTATGGCTACACCTTC
TRBV6-1	14	TRBJ1-2	.	once	CASSEAGARSGYTF	TGTGCCAGCAGTGAAGCAGGGGCCAGGAGTGGCTACACCTTC
TRBV2	13	TRBJ1-1	.	.	CASSRDMNTEAFF	TGTGCCAGCAGTCGAGATATGAACACTGAAGCTTTCTTT